This paragraph covers one TCR beta chain sequence. The antigen is unknown. The sample comes from a study of cytomegalovirus exposure and HLA in healthy donors. Broader study findings: Immune exposure data for these donors was limited to CMV serostatus.

Primers for the PCR totalled 60 Vbeta and 13 Jbeta. The table came from immunoSEQ multiplex PCR; TCRdb's copy has only in-frame clones and leaves some out. This sample has approximately 180,000 clones; roughly 80% occur once, and the top ten carry about 1.7%. CDR1 is MNHEY, CDR2 SMNVEV, per germline (reference sequence). Trimming at V came to 6 bases and at J to 5 bases, leaving 4 bases not matched to a gene. The CDR3 length is 14 residues. Specimen: PBMCs. The chain employs TRBV27 and TRBJ1-4; 9 bases are shared with TRBD1. This clonotype was sampled from a woman aged 18-35 years in good health and CMV-seronegative. The CDR3: CASSWTGANEKLFF. The DNA for the CDR3 is TGTGCCAGCAGCTGGACAGGGGCGAATGAAAAACTGTTTTTT.